This is a list of T cell receptor beta chains from one sample in a study of siplizumab effects on memory and regulatory T cells. Sequenced by immunoSEQ multiplex PCR; TCRdb stores in-frame clones only, minus some. The data contain over 80,000 clones, about nine tenths of them seen just once; the ten biggest clones take up about 1.4%. The sample taken for sequencing was Tregs sorted from blood. The receptors here all came from a human donor in good health. CDR3s include the opening cysteine and the closing phenylalanine or tryptophan. The D gene is left open where the match is weak. Some rows have no size entry. The others give once, few or many, or a class for an expanded clone.

TGTGCCAGCAGTGAAGATCTTGCAGGAGGGGGGAAGCAAGGGGTGCAGTACTTC,CASSEDLAGGGKQGVQYF,.,TRBV6-1,TRBJ2-7,.
TGTGCCAGCAGTGAAGGTGCTAGAGGCCTGGAGACCCAGTACTTC,CASSEGARGLETQYF,.,TRBV2,TRBJ2-5,.
TGTGCCAGCAGCTTGGGACAGGGCACTGGAAACACCATATATTTT,CASSLGQGTGNTIYF,TRBD1,TRBV5-4,TRBJ1-3,medium-sized
TGTGCCAGCAGCTTGCGGGGGGCCAGCACAGATACGCAGTATTTT,CASSLRGASTDTQYF,TRBD2,TRBV7-3,TRBJ2-3,.
TGTGCCATATCAAGCGTCTGGGAGACCCAGTACTTC,CAISSVWETQYF,.,TRBV10-3,TRBJ2-5,many
TGTGCCAGCAGCTTACAGGGGCTAGGCTACACCTTC,CASSLQGLGYTF,TRBD1,TRBV5-6,TRBJ1-2,.
TGTGCCAGCAGCCCCTCAGGTGGCGGGAGGAACACTGAAGCTTTCTTT,CASSPSGGGRNTEAFF,.,TRBV7-3,TRBJ1-1,once
TGTGCCAGCAGCCGGACTAGCGGGTACAATGAGCAGTTCTTC,CASSRTSGYNEQFF,TRBD2,TRBV2,TRBJ2-1,.
TGTGCCAGCAGGGACGTCGTGGGGTACGAGCAGTACTTC,CASRDVVGYEQYF,.,TRBV6-5,TRBJ2-7,few
TGTGCTAGTGACCCAGGACTAGGGGGGGATGAGCAGTTCTTC,CASDPGLGGDEQFF,.,TRBV12-5,TRBJ2-1,.
TGTGCCAGCAGCCAATCTTACGAGAACACTGAAGCTTTCTTT,CASSQSYENTEAFF,.,TRBV16,TRBJ1-1,.
TGTGCCAGCAGCTTAGACAGCTTCTACGAGCAGTACTTC,CASSLDSFYEQYF,.,TRBV11-2,TRBJ2-7,.
TGTGCCTGGAGTGTAAGGGGCACTGAAGCTTTCTTT,CAWSVRGTEAFF,.,TRBV30,TRBJ1-1,.
TGTGCCAGCAGACCGTCCCCGCCGGGTGCAGATACGCAGTATTTT,CASRPSPPGADTQYF,.,TRBV7-6,TRBJ2-3,.
TGTGCCAGCAGCTTAGGGGGCGGGGCGGCCGATACGCAGTATTTT,CASSLGGGAADTQYF,.,TRBV11-3,TRBJ2-3,.
TGTGCCAGCAGCTTGGAAGGGACAGGGGGATACGAGCAGTACTTC,CASSLEGTGGYEQYF,TRBD1,TRBV5-4,TRBJ2-7,.
TGCAGTGGCCTCGGCACAGATACGCAGTATTTT,CSGLGTDTQYF,.,TRBV29-1,TRBJ2-3,.
TGTGCCAGCAGCGTAATTCCGGGGGGTGGCGATGAGCAGTTCTTC,CASSVIPGGGDEQFF,TRBD2,TRBV9,TRBJ2-1,.
TGTGCCAGCAGCTTGGCAGGGCCGCGAAATGAGCAGTTCTTC,CASSLAGPRNEQFF,.,TRBV11-2,TRBJ2-1,once
TGTGCCAGCAGTGGAGGGGGGGGTGGCTACACCTTC,CASSGGGGGYTF,.,TRBV6-1,TRBJ1-2,.
TGTGCCAGCAGTTTACCCCCAGGAAAACTGTTTTTT,CASSLPPGKLFF,.,TRBV28,TRBJ1-4,.
TGTGCCAGCAGCTTAACCTCAAACACCGGGGAGCTGTTTTTT,CASSLTSNTGELFF,.,TRBV7-2,TRBJ2-2,.
TGTGCCAGCAGCTTAAGGACGTGGAACACTGAAGCTTTCTTT,CASSLRTWNTEAFF,.,TRBV7-2,TRBJ1-1,.
TGTGCCAGCAAACGGGCGGAGAGCTCCTACGAGCAGTACTTC,CASKRAESSYEQYF,.,TRBV6-6,TRBJ2-7,.
TGTGCCAGCAGGAAAATAGCGGATACGCAGTATTTT,CASRKIADTQYF,.,TRBV2,TRBJ2-3,.
TGTGCCAGTAGTACCGGGACTGACAACTATGGCTACACCTTC,CASSTGTDNYGYTF,.,TRBV19,TRBJ1-2,.
TGTGCCAGCAGCTTATTGGTTGCGACAGGGGTCAGTGGCTACACCTTC,CASSLLVATGVSGYTF,TRBD1,TRBV7-6,TRBJ1-2,.
TGTGCCAGCAGCTTAACTCTCCTCCAAGAGACCCAGTACTTC,CASSLTLLQETQYF,.,TRBV7-9,TRBJ2-5,.
TGCAGCGTTGAGGACAGAACCCTCGGGACGATCAGCTCCTACGAGCAGTACTTC,CSVEDRTLGTISSYEQYF,.,TRBV29-1,TRBJ2-7,few
TGTGCCAGCAGTTTATTCACGGAATATTCACCCCTCCACTTT,CASSLFTEYSPLHF,.,TRBV28,TRBJ1-6,.
TGTGCCAGCAGCGTTGGGGGGACAGGAAATGAAAAACTGTTTTTT,CASSVGGTGNEKLFF,TRBD1,TRBV9,TRBJ1-4,.
TGCGCCAGCAGTAACAGGGGTGTATACGGGGAGCTGTTTTTT,CASSNRGVYGELFF,TRBD1,TRBV10-2,TRBJ2-2,.
TGTGCCAGCAGCCAAGATCGAGCAGGGGGGTACAATGAGCAGTTCTTC,CASSQDRAGGYNEQFF,.,TRBV4-2,TRBJ2-1,.
TGTGCCAGCAGTGGACAGGGTGGCACCGGGGAGCTGTTTTTT,CASSGQGGTGELFF,TRBD1,TRBV2,TRBJ2-2,.
TGTGCCAGCAGCCAATCGGGGACAGAAACCTACGAGCAGTACTTC,CASSQSGTETYEQYF,TRBD1,TRBV16,TRBJ2-7,.
TGCGCCAGCAGCCTGGATGGGGATGGCTACACCTTC,CASSLDGDGYTF,.,TRBV5-1,TRBJ1-2,.
TGTGCCAGCAGCCAAGTCGGGGGGTACTATGGCTACACCTTC,CASSQVGGYYGYTF,.,TRBV14,TRBJ1-2,.
TGTGCCAGCAGTTACAGGGCAGGGGCAGCTTTCTTT,CASSYRAGAAFF,.,TRBV6-5,TRBJ1-1,.
TGTGCCAGTAGTATAGATAATTGGCAGCCGCCCCAGCATTTT,CASSIDNWQPPQHF,.,TRBV19,TRBJ1-5,.
TGTGCCAGCAGTGAAGGGCGGGGCCCCCAAGAGACCCAGTACTTC,CASSEGRGPQETQYF,.,TRBV6-1,TRBJ2-5,.
TGTGCCAGCAGCTTGGGCAGGGGTAGCTATGGCTACACCTTC,CASSLGRGSYGYTF,.,TRBV5-4,TRBJ1-2,once
TGTGCCAGCCAGAGCGGGGGGGCCGTATACGAGCAGTACTTC,CASQSGGAVYEQYF,TRBD2,TRBV2,TRBJ2-7,.
TGTGCCAGCAGCTTGGCAGGGAGGGCCACAGATACGCAGTATTTT,CASSLAGRATDTQYF,TRBD2,TRBV7-2,TRBJ2-3,once
TGCGCCAGCAGCTTGGGCGGTGAAGAGACCCAGTACTTC,CASSLGGEETQYF,.,TRBV5-1,TRBJ2-5,.
TGCGCCAGCAGCCAAGATGACAGGGGACTACTCTACGAGCAGTACTTC,CASSQDDRGLLYEQYF,.,TRBV4-1,TRBJ2-7,.
TGTGCCAGCAGCCCCGGGACACATAGCAATCAGCCCCAGCATTTT,CASSPGTHSNQPQHF,.,TRBV6-5,TRBJ1-5,.
TGTGCCAGCAGCTGGGGCTCTGGAAACACCATATATTTT,CASSWGSGNTIYF,.,TRBV7-9,TRBJ1-3,few
TGTGCTAGTGGTTTGAATGATCAGCCCCAGCATTTT,CASGLNDQPQHF,.,TRBV12-5,TRBJ1-5,.
TGTGCCAGCTCACCCCGCCGTTCGGGACAGGGGGTGGGCGAGCAGTACTTC,CASSPRRSGQGVGEQYF,TRBD1,TRBV18,TRBJ2-7,once
TGCAGCGTCACCGAACAGGGCGGCTATGGCTACACCTTC,CSVTEQGGYGYTF,.,TRBV29-1,TRBJ1-2,.
TGTGCCAGCAGCCAGAAGACAGGTCCCTATGGCTACACCTTC,CASSQKTGPYGYTF,.,TRBV7-9,TRBJ1-2,.
TGCGCCAGCAGCTTGGGCCCTCCTAGGCCCGAGCAGTTCTTC,CASSLGPPRPEQFF,.,TRBV5-1,TRBJ2-1,.
TGTGCCAGCAGCGCCGGGACCCCGAAGTGGGAACTGTTTTTT,CASSAGTPKWELFF,.,TRBV2,TRBJ1-4,.
TGTGCCAGCAGTGTCGAGGGGGGCACTGAAGCTTTCTTT,CASSVEGGTEAFF,.,TRBV6-1,TRBJ1-1,.
TGTGCCTGGATCGGTCATTTGGCACCCTACGAGCAGTACTTC,CAWIGHLAPYEQYF,.,TRBV30,TRBJ2-7,few